This entry concerns a single TCR beta chain. Antigen unknown. Other DNA sequences in the sample encode the same CDR3. This sample is drawn from a study of cytomegalovirus exposure and HLA in healthy donors. The PCR contained 60 Vbeta and 13 Jbeta primers. Original processing methods: Unique TCR beta chains numbered roughly 83 million in a later analysis, with roughly 11 million shared. Produced via immunoSEQ multiplex PCR; TCRdb's table is partial and in-frame only. From that table come the V and J calls and clone size; the DNA was used to work out D and trimming. Of 250,000 or so clones listed, around 81% are singletons. The CDR3 runs 14 residues. V shed 0 bases and J shed 3 bases, with 9 bases lying between them. Germline V CDR1 and CDR2: SGHNT, YYREEE (reference sequence). Broader study findings: The study found most TCR sequences rare, yet found some public TCRs in many donors. Among the sequence variants, a highly shared cluster was likely an artifact of sequencing. Per a prior analysis, the majority of TCR beta V segments were productive roughly 87% or roughly 30% of the time.

The chain joins TRBV5-4 to TRBJ1-2, with a tentative D call TRBD1 (5 bases). This receptor was identified in a woman aged 60-70 years in good health and CMV-seropositive. The material sequenced was PBMCs. CDR3 nucleotide sequence: TGTGCCAGCAGCTTGGGGGCGGGGGACTATGGCTACACCTTC. Its translation is CASSLGAGDYGYTF.